This TCR beta chain was recorded in a study of metastatic and nonmetastatic thyroid tumors. Study as a whole: Peripheral blood and tumor or nodule samples from malignant and benign thyroid patients were compared. Study results and limitations: Compared with benign nodules, malignant thyroid tumors were reported to have significantly higher TCR beta diversity in both blood and tumor.

Thyroid surgery took place with no prior treatment in any patient. A word on this clone: Its antigen is not known.

After removal of 2 bases from V and 10 bases from J, the junction contained 8 bases not matched to a gene. CDR1 is MNHEY and CDR2 is SMNVEV in the germline V gene (reference sequence). The CDR3 is 15 residues long. Methods used by the authors: Across clinicopathological groups, CDR3 differences served as the basis for building a distant-metastasis classifier for papillary thyroid cancer. TCRdb re-processed the PCR reads through MiXCR. The V and J calls and clone size are TCRdb's, not the authors'. The sample lists 60,000 or so clones, more than 25% occurring once. The sequenced material came from blood. The TCR originated in a female donor with papillary thyroid cancer or a benign thyroid nodule (not recorded which). Some clones in this sample may be carry-over from other donors' samples. The V call is TRBV27, the J call TRBJ2-1; 10 positions agree with TRBD2. The CDR3 is CASSLLAGEVGEQFF. CDR3 sequence (DNA): TGTGCCAGCAGTTTACTAGCGGGAGAAGTCGGGGAGCAGTTCTTC.